The entry that follows covers one T cell receptor (beta chain) sequence. Its antigen is unknown. This sample stems from a study of Ad26.COV2.S vaccination and SARS-CoV-2 variants. About the research overall: In the COV1001 trial, the donor was in the Ad26.COV2.S arm. Study-wide findings and caveats: Overall T cell responses may have been underestimated by the analyses of TCR breadth and depth. Substantial post-vaccination breadth of spike-specific CD8+ and CD4+ T cell responses was reported.

Clones were sequenced by immunoSEQ multiplex PCR, and TCRdb holds only the in-frame ones, with some missing. The table includes approximately 340,000 clones, 70% to 90% detected once. Noted treatment: around 19 received Ad26.COV2.S at low or high dose, single or two shots; 5 received placebo; per-sample allocation not given. Collection of the samples took place on day 63 after the first injection of vaccine or placebo. An Ad26 vector was used to express Wuhan-strain SARS-CoV-2 spike as the vaccine. The CDR3 has 12 residues. The germline CDR1 and CDR2 sequences are SGHRS and YFSETQ. Trimming shortened V by 0 bases and J by 10 bases, and 9 bases separated the two germline ends.

The sequencing used peripheral blood, collected in a trial of Ad26.COV2.S vaccine versus placebo. The receptor was isolated from a person aged 18-65 years who received the Ad26.COV2.S COVID-19 vaccine or a placebo. V usage is TRBV5-1 and J usage is TRBJ2-3; D ambiguous. The CDR3 bases are TGCGCCAGCAGCTTGGCCAAAGAGGCGCAGTATTTT. Protein product: CASSLAKEAQYF.